The sequence of this T cell receptor (beta chain) was determined in a study of cytomegalovirus exposure and HLA in healthy donors. The CDR3 has 13 amino acids. Germline CDR1 is MNHNS and CDR2 is SASEGT. Trimming took 5 bases from V and 5 from J, leaving 12 bases between them. Primers included in the PCR were 60 Vbeta and 13 Jbeta primers. Profiling relied on immunoSEQ multiplex PCR, and the TCRdb table lists in-frame clones only, not all of them. The data show 100,000 or so clones, around 77% seen once. The receptor was isolated from a man younger than 40 in good health and CMV-seronegative. V gene TRBV6-1 combines with J gene TRBJ2-5; D is perhaps TRBD2 (7 bases). Material for sequencing was PBMCs. The CDR3 sequence is CASSRGGLETQYF. The CDR3 bases are TGTGCCAGCAGTAGGGGGGGGCTGGAGACCCAGTACTTC.